The count of the clone carrying this T cell receptor beta chain is one. The antigen is not known. This CDR3 is built from 15 residues. Trimming removed 9 bases from V and 7 bases from J; junction bases left unmatched: 8. Germline V gives CDR1 ENHRY, CDR2 SYGVKD. Here immunoSEQ multiplex PCR was the method, and the copy in TCRdb shows in-frame clones only, minus some. The table records 6,000 to 10,000 clones, about 93% of them present only once. The data stem from a study of T cells in localized non-small cell lung cancer. General observations from the study: Because sequencing included only one region (of the tumor), heterogeneity remains possible. Measurement of T cell clonality placed uninvolved adjacent lung highest, above the level in tumor. Across samples, adjacent lung featured a median roughly 50 of the top 100 tumor clones.

Material: peripheral blood, obtained before any cancer treatment. The sequence was obtained from a woman between 35 and 70 years old with stage I lung adenocarcinoma. This sequence joins TRBV10-3 and TRBJ2-1, with 14 bases fitting TRBD2. In DNA form, the CDR3 reads TGTGCCATTGGGACTAGCGGGAGCGCTGGGAATGAGCAGTTCTTC. Amino acids: CAIGTSGSAGNEQFF.